These T cell receptor beta chains were read from a single sample in a study of blood T cells in healthy people across ages. TCRdb reprocessed the 5' RACE reads with MiXCR, giving one entry per CDR3 protein. Seen here are 800,000 to 950,000 distinct CDR3 sequences, 25% to 35% observed once, and the top ten hold about 10%. The sample was also linked to a second study, of T cells of mothers and their children.

Material: blood. These receptors were obtained from a woman aged 40 to 50 in good health. CDR3s include the opening cysteine and the closing phenylalanine or tryptophan. Each record gives: CDR3 protein, CDR3 DNA, V gene, D gene, J gene, clone size. D genes are given only for firm matches. Expanded clones get a size class; other rows say once, few or many, or leave the size out.

cdr3_aa: CASSPGVGYEQYF
cdr3_nt: TGCGCCAGCAGCCCCGGGGTCGGCTACGAGCAGTACTTC
v_call: TRBV5-1
d_call: NA
j_call: TRBJ2-7
clone_size: few

cdr3_aa: CASMTRPPLYNSPLHF
cdr3_nt: TGTGCCAGCATGACCCGACCGCCGCTCTATAATTCACCCCTCCACTTT
v_call: TRBV6-1
d_call: NA
j_call: TRBJ1-6
clone_size: few

cdr3_aa: CASSYGTGKTNEKLFF
cdr3_nt: TGTGCCAGCAGTTACGGGACAGGGAAAACTAATGAAAAACTGTTTTTT
v_call: TRBV6-6
d_call: TRBD1
j_call: TRBJ1-4
clone_size: few

cdr3_aa: CASSLGGPTYQETQYF
cdr3_nt: TGCGCCAGCAGCCTCGGGGGCCCTACGTACCAAGAGACCCAGTACTTC
v_call: TRBV5-1
d_call: NA
j_call: TRBJ2-5
clone_size: few

cdr3_aa: CASSSASDNSPLHF
cdr3_nt: TGTGCCAGCAGTTCGGCGTCAGATAATTCACCCCTCCACTTT
v_call: TRBV6-6
d_call: NA
j_call: TRBJ1-6
clone_size: NA

cdr3_aa: CASSVDQGHYGYTF
cdr3_nt: TGTGCCAGCAGCGTAGACCAGGGGCATTATGGCTACACCTTC
v_call: TRBV9
d_call: NA
j_call: TRBJ1-2
clone_size: NA

cdr3_aa: CASSTGDRGPEQFF
cdr3_nt: TGTGCCAGCAGTACCGGGGACAGGGGGCCGGAGCAGTTCTTC
v_call: TRBV5-4
d_call: TRBD1
j_call: TRBJ2-1
clone_size: few

cdr3_aa: CASSLTARNTGELFF
cdr3_nt: TGCGCCAGCAGCTTGACGGCCAGGAACACCGGGGAGCTGTTTTTT
v_call: TRBV5-1
d_call: NA
j_call: TRBJ2-2
clone_size: few

cdr3_aa: CSAPSMRANEKLFF
cdr3_nt: TGCAGTGCTCCCTCCATGAGGGCTAATGAAAAACTGTTTTTT
v_call: TRBV20-1
d_call: NA
j_call: TRBJ1-4
clone_size: few

cdr3_aa: CANSWARTSGDYNEQFF
cdr3_nt: TGTGCCAACAGCTGGGCAAGGACTAGCGGGGATTACAATGAGCAGTTCTTC
v_call: TRBV5-8
d_call: TRBD2
j_call: TRBJ2-1
clone_size: NA

cdr3_aa: CASSLVAGGFEQFF
cdr3_nt: TGTGCCAGCAGCTTGGTAGCGGGGGGGTTCGAGCAGTTCTTC
v_call: TRBV11-2
d_call: TRBD2
j_call: TRBJ2-1
clone_size: NA

cdr3_aa: CATSRGRGHSYNEQFF
cdr3_nt: TGTGCCACCAGCAGAGGGAGAGGGCACTCCTACAATGAGCAGTTCTTC
v_call: TRBV15
d_call: NA
j_call: TRBJ2-1
clone_size: few

cdr3_aa: CSVQRGSYGYTF
cdr3_nt: TGCAGCGTACAAAGGGGAAGCTATGGCTACACCTTC
v_call: TRBV29-1
d_call: NA
j_call: TRBJ1-2
clone_size: NA

cdr3_aa: CASSEPGYYGYTF
cdr3_nt: TGTGCCAGCAGTGAACCTGGCTATTATGGCTACACCTTC
v_call: TRBV6-1
d_call: NA
j_call: TRBJ1-2
clone_size: NA

cdr3_aa: CASSLALVSKGGSYEQYF
cdr3_nt: TGTGCCAGCAGCTTAGCTTTAGTGAGCAAAGGGGGATCCTACGAGCAGTACTTC
v_call: TRBV7-2
d_call: NA
j_call: TRBJ2-7
clone_size: many

cdr3_aa: CASSIALSSYNEQFF
cdr3_nt: TGTGCCAGCAGCATAGCGTTAAGCTCCTACAATGAGCAGTTCTTC
v_call: TRBV7-9
d_call: NA
j_call: TRBJ2-1
clone_size: once

cdr3_aa: CASRLGTEAFF
cdr3_nt: TGTGCCAGCAGACTGGGCACTGAAGCTTTCTTT
v_call: TRBV2
d_call: NA
j_call: TRBJ1-1
clone_size: NA

cdr3_aa: CASSYFDEQFF
cdr3_nt: TGTGCCAGCAGTTACTTTGATGAGCAGTTCTTC
v_call: TRBV6-2/TRBV6-3
d_call: NA
j_call: TRBJ2-1
clone_size: many

cdr3_aa: CASSLTRGQEHGYTF
cdr3_nt: TGTGCCAGCAGCTTAACTCGTGGACAGGAGCATGGCTACACCTTC
v_call: TRBV11-2
d_call: TRBD1
j_call: TRBJ1-2
clone_size: NA

cdr3_aa: CASSPPGQGYTF
cdr3_nt: TGTGCCAGCAGTCCTCCGGGACAGGGTTACACCTTC
v_call: TRBV6-5
d_call: TRBD1
j_call: TRBJ1-2
clone_size: NA

cdr3_aa: CASRIAGGSSDTQYF
cdr3_nt: TGCGCCAGCAGAATAGCGGGGGGGAGTTCAGATACGCAGTATTTT
v_call: TRBV5-1
d_call: TRBD2
j_call: TRBJ2-3
clone_size: NA

cdr3_aa: CASSQAGAPSYGYTF
cdr3_nt: TGTGCCAGCAGCCAAGCAGGGGCCCCGTCCTATGGCTACACCTTC
v_call: TRBV14
d_call: NA
j_call: TRBJ1-2
clone_size: many

cdr3_aa: CSVEGEGVGYNEQFF
cdr3_nt: TGCAGCGTTGAAGGCGAGGGGGTAGGCTACAATGAGCAGTTCTTC
v_call: TRBV29-1
d_call: NA
j_call: TRBJ2-1
clone_size: many

cdr3_aa: CASTPGGRETQYF
cdr3_nt: TGTGCCAGCACTCCTGGGGGGCGAGAGACCCAGTACTTC
v_call: TRBV11-2
d_call: NA
j_call: TRBJ2-5
clone_size: many

cdr3_aa: CASSLTTGAGANVLTF
cdr3_nt: TGCGCCAGCAGCTTAACTACAGGGGCTGGGGCCAACGTCCTGACTTTC
v_call: TRBV5-1
d_call: TRBD1
j_call: TRBJ2-6
clone_size: once

cdr3_aa: CASSLQTGVGQPQHF
cdr3_nt: TGTGCCAGCAGTCTCCAGACGGGGGTGGGTCAGCCCCAGCATTTT
v_call: TRBV27
d_call: NA
j_call: TRBJ1-5
clone_size: NA

cdr3_aa: CASSQAHDRGGGYEQYF
cdr3_nt: TGCGCCAGCAGCCAAGCCCACGACAGGGGCGGGGGCTACGAGCAGTACTTC
v_call: TRBV4-3
d_call: NA
j_call: TRBJ2-7
clone_size: many

cdr3_aa: CASSLSGRGNGYTF
cdr3_nt: TGTGCCAGCAGTTTATCGGGGCGGGGAAATGGCTACACCTTC
v_call: TRBV28
d_call: NA
j_call: TRBJ1-2
clone_size: few

cdr3_aa: CASSPSGYTNYGYTF
cdr3_nt: TGTGCCAGCAGCCCCTCGGGGTACACTAACTATGGCTACACCTTC
v_call: TRBV7-2
d_call: NA
j_call: TRBJ1-2
clone_size: many

cdr3_aa: CASSLSGGVYEQYF
cdr3_nt: TGTGCCAGCTCACTTAGCGGGGGAGTTTACGAGCAGTACTTC
v_call: TRBV18
d_call: TRBD2
j_call: TRBJ2-7
clone_size: few

cdr3_aa: CASSQGLAGSHDEQFF
cdr3_nt: TGTGCCAGCAGCCAGGGACTAGCGGGAAGCCACGATGAGCAGTTCTTC
v_call: TRBV14
d_call: TRBD2
j_call: TRBJ2-1
clone_size: NA

cdr3_aa: CASSPYQGLYEQYF
cdr3_nt: TGCGCCAGCAGCCCTTATCAGGGACTCTACGAGCAGTACTTC
v_call: TRBV5-1
d_call: NA
j_call: TRBJ2-7
clone_size: NA

cdr3_aa: CASSSRAWLGNTIYF
cdr3_nt: TGTGCCAGCAGCTCCAGAGCTTGGTTGGGAAACACCATATATTTT
v_call: TRBV7-6
d_call: NA
j_call: TRBJ1-3
clone_size: once

cdr3_aa: CASRPELAETQYF
cdr3_nt: TGTGCCAGCAGGCCAGAGCTCGCAGAGACCCAGTACTTC
v_call: TRBV12-3/TRBV12-4
d_call: NA
j_call: TRBJ2-5
clone_size: many

cdr3_aa: CASSFRTSGAYKQYF
cdr3_nt: TGCGCCAGCAGCTTCCGGACTAGCGGGGCCTACAAGCAGTACTTC
v_call: TRBV5-1
d_call: TRBD2
j_call: TRBJ2-7
clone_size: NA

cdr3_aa: CASSLTLAKNEQFF
cdr3_nt: TGTGCCAGCAGCTTAACGCTAGCTAAGAATGAGCAGTTCTTC
v_call: TRBV7-3
d_call: NA
j_call: TRBJ2-1
clone_size: NA

cdr3_aa: CASSLARRGSYNEQFF
cdr3_nt: TGTGCCAGCAGCTTAGCGCGCAGAGGGTCCTACAATGAGCAGTTCTTC
v_call: TRBV11-1
d_call: NA
j_call: TRBJ2-1
clone_size: few

cdr3_aa: CSVAFGGVDNEQCF
cdr3_nt: TGCAGCGTTGCTTTTGGGGGTGTGGACAATGAGCAGTGCTTC
v_call: TRBV29-1
d_call: NA
j_call: TRBJ2-1
clone_size: NA

cdr3_aa: CASSLATLTGRGSSEETQYF
cdr3_nt: TGTGCTAGCAGCTTAGCGACCCTGACGGGGCGGGGCTCCTCCGAAGAGACCCAGTACTTC
v_call: TRBV7-7
d_call: NA
j_call: TRBJ2-5
clone_size: many

cdr3_aa: CASSLGGTGEYEQYF
cdr3_nt: TGTGCCAGCAGCTTAGGTGGGACAGGGGAATACGAGCAGTACTTC
v_call: TRBV7-2
d_call: TRBD1
j_call: TRBJ2-7
clone_size: many

cdr3_aa: CSARAASGLQETQYF
cdr3_nt: TGCAGTGCTAGAGCGGCTAGCGGTCTCCAAGAGACCCAGTACTTC
v_call: TRBV20-1
d_call: TRBD2
j_call: TRBJ2-5
clone_size: many